This T cell receptor beta chain was documented in a study of CD8+ T cells in alopecia areata. The CDR3 consists of 17 residues. Germline CDR1 is SEHNR and CDR2 is FQNEAQ (reference sequence). V was cut by 5 bases and J by 7 bases, with 26 bases left in between. Extraction and reverse transcription of RNA yielded cDNA as the sequencing template. Generated by immunoSEQ multiplex PCR, the TCRdb table keeps only in-frame clones and is missing some. The sample lists some 130,000 clones; around 60% were seen once. Individuals with alopecia areata gave both lesional scalp punch biopsies and peripheral blood for collection.

This specimen consisted of CD4+ T cells sorted from blood, obtained at week 0. The V gene is TRBV7-9, the J gene TRBJ1-1; D possibly corresponds to TRBD1 (6 bases). This receptor was taken from a human donor with alopecia areata. CDR3 in amino acids: CASSPHPTRQAGVEAFF. CDR3 in DNA: TGTGCCAGCAGCCCGCATCCAACCCGACAGGCTGGTGTTGAAGCTTTCTTT.